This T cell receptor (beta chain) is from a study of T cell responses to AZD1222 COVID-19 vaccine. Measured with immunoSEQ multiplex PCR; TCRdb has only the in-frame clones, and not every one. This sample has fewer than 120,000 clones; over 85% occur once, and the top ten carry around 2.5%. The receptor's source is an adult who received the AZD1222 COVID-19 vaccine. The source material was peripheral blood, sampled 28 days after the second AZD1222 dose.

This CDR3 is CASSPGPFGSGELFF. CDR3 in DNA: TGTGCCAGCAGCCCGGGACCCTTTGGGTCGGGGGAGCTGTTTTTT. This rearrangement joins TRBV3-1 (or the pseudogene TRBV3-2) to TRBJ2-2; D tentatively fits TRBD1 or TRBD2 (5 bases each). The V gene lost 4 bases and the J gene lost 8 bases, with 17 bases spanning the gap. This CDR3 has 15 amino acids. The germline V gene has CDR1 LGHDT and CDR2 YNNKEL (reference sequence).